The clone carrying this T cell receptor beta chain was observed a few times. The sample belongs to a study of lung T cells in sarcoidosis with Löfgren's syndrome. Trimming stripped 7 bases from V and 4 bases from J, with 13 bases between. From germline, CDR1 is LNHDA and CDR2 SQIVND (reference sequence). The CDR3 spans 13 residues. TCRdb fed the reads into MiXCR, producing one record per CDR3 protein. The sample includes more than 50,000 distinct CDR3 sequences, roughly 20% seen only once; the top ten take 2% to 2.5%. This chain connects TRBV19 to TRBJ2-5; D not resolved. This TCR came from a human donor with sarcoidosis (Löfgren's syndrome or another form), or a control subject (not recorded which). The sample taken for sequencing was CD4+ T cells from PBMCs. CDR3 sequence reads: CASNLMRGETQYF. As DNA, the CDR3 is TGTGCCAGTAATCTCATGAGAGGAGAGACCCAGTACTTC.